The following is a T cell receptor (beta chain) sequence with its context. No antigen is known for it. There were TCR beta CDR3 regions amplified from RNA transcripts. HTBI primers were used for first-round RT-PCR of the TCR CDR3. TCRdb processed the multiplex PCR reads anew with MiXCR; each CDR3 protein has one entry. The data show under 450,000 distinct CDR3 sequences, 15% to 20% seen once. The sample belongs to a study of T cells in Graves' hyperthyroidism and ophthalmopathy. Germline V gene sequence: CDR1 DFQATT, CDR2 SNEGSKA (reference sequence). The CDR3 extends over 16 amino acids. The V end lost 2 bases, the J end lost 1 base, and 17 bases lay between the germline ends. Study-wide points: Ophthalmopathy could be told apart from stable hyperthyroidism with a 13 V-J model. A median around 6.8 months before onset, the model predicted ophthalmopathy.

Sequencing was carried out using blood. The sequence came from a woman aged 25 to 39 with Graves' hyperthyroidism that later progressed to Graves' ophthalmopathy. The chain joins TRBV20-1 to TRBJ2-5; TRBD2 might be the D (6 bases). The CDR3 loop is CSARTWGTVTQETQYF. CDR3 bases: TGCAGTGCTAGAACCTGGGGGACTGTTACCCAAGAGACCCAGTACTTC.